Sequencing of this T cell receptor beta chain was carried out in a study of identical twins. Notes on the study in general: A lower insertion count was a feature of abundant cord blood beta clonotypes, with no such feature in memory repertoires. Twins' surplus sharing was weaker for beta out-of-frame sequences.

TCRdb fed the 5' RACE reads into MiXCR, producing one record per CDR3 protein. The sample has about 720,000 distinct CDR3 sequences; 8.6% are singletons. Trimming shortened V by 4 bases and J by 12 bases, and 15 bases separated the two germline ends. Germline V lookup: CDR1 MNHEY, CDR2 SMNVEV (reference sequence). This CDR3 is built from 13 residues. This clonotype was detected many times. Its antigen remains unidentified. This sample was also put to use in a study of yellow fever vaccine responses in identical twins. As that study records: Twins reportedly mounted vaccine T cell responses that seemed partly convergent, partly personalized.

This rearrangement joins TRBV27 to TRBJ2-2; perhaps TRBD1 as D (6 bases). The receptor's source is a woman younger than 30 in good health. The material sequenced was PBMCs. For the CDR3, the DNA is TGTGCCAGCAGTTCGGTCGTTGGGGGCAAGCTGTTTTTT. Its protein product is CASSSVVGGKLFF.